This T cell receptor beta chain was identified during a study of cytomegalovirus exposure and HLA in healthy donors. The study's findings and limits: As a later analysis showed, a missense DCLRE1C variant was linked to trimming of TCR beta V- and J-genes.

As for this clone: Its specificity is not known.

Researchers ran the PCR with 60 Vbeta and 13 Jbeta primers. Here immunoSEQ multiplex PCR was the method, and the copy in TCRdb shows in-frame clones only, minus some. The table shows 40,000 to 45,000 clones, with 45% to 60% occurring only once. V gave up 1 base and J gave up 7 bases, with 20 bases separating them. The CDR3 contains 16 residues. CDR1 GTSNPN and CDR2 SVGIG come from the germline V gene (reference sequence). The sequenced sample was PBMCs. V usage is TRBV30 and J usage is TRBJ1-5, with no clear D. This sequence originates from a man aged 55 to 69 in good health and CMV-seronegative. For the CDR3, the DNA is TGTGCCTGGAGTGGAGGAGGGAAGAGAAATATCCAGCCCCAGCATTTT. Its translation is CAWSGGGKRNIQPQHF.